Below, 5 T cell receptor beta chains from the same sample are listed, as sequenced in a study of molecular identifiers for immune sequencing clone quantification. One entry per CDR3 protein results from TCRdb running MiXCR on the PCR reads. The sample contains around 480,000 distinct CDR3 sequences, 20% to 25% of which appear only once. Sequences were obtained from naive CD8+ T cells from blood, with Jurkat cell RNA spiked in. Subset: FACS-sorted CD8+CD4-CCR7+CD45RA+ naive T cells. The receptors derive from a human donor in good health. Some libraries in this study had Jurkat cell RNA spiked in.

This clonotype was detected many times. The chain couples TRBV5-1 to TRBJ2-3; D remains ambiguous. This CDR3 is built from 14 residues. Trimming pared 0 bases from V and 0 bases from J, leaving 5 bases between. CDR1 SGHRS and CDR2 YFSETQ come from the germline V gene. CDR3: CASSLAVSTDTQYF. DNA of the CDR3: TGCGCCAGCAGCTTGGCGGTCAGCACAGATACGCAGTATTTT.

This clonotype has at least ten counts. The chain employs TRBV29-1 and TRBJ1-1, with TRBD1 as a possible D gene (6 bases). Germline V gene lookup returns CDR1 SQVTM and CDR2 ANQGSEA. With 5 bases removed from V and 1 base from J, the gap between germline ends came to 8 bases. This CDR3 region has 12 residues. CDR3 loop: CSVLQGNTEAFF. The DNA for the CDR3 is TGCAGCGTTCTACAGGGGAACACTGAAGCTTTCTTT.

The chain has TRBV6-2 or TRBV6-3 and TRBJ2-1; TRBD2 matches at 12 bases. From germline, CDR1 is MNHEY and CDR2 SVGEGT. CDR3 size: 16 residues. With 5 bases clipped from V and 5 bases from J, the junction kept 7 bases outside the gene matches. The CDR3 DNA reads as TGTGCCAGCAGTGGATGGACTAGCGGGACACACAATGAGCAGTTCTTC. Protein sequence: CASSGWTSGTHNEQFF.

This clonotype was counted at least ten times. This rearrangement joins TRBV2 to TRBJ1-5; no reliable D call. The germline V and J ends were trimmed by 11 bases and 3 bases, with 11 bases remaining between them. The V gene's germline CDR1 is SNHLY and CDR2 FYNNEI. The CDR3 length is 12 residues. In nucleotides, the CDR3 is TGTGCCGCAGCGGACTTCAATCAGCCCCAGCATTTT. Translation gives CAAADFNQPQHF. The variable domain in full, completed from reference TRBV2 and TRBJ1-5, reads EPEVTQTPSHQVTQMGQEVILRCVPISNHLYFYWYRQILGQKVEFLVSFYNNEISEKSEIFDDQFSVERPDGSNFTLKIRSTKLEDSAMYFCAAADFNQPQHFGDGTRLSIL.

The chain couples TRBV6-2 or TRBV6-3 to TRBJ1-1; D not resolved. Germline CDR1 reads MNHEY; CDR2 reads SVGEGT. This CDR3 is 17 amino acids long. V gave up 4 bases and J gave up 3 bases, with 21 bases separating them. As DNA, the CDR3 is TGTGCCAGCAGTTGGAACCCCGACGGCCTACGAGACACTGAAGCTTTCTTT. It codes for CASSWNPDGLRDTEAFF.